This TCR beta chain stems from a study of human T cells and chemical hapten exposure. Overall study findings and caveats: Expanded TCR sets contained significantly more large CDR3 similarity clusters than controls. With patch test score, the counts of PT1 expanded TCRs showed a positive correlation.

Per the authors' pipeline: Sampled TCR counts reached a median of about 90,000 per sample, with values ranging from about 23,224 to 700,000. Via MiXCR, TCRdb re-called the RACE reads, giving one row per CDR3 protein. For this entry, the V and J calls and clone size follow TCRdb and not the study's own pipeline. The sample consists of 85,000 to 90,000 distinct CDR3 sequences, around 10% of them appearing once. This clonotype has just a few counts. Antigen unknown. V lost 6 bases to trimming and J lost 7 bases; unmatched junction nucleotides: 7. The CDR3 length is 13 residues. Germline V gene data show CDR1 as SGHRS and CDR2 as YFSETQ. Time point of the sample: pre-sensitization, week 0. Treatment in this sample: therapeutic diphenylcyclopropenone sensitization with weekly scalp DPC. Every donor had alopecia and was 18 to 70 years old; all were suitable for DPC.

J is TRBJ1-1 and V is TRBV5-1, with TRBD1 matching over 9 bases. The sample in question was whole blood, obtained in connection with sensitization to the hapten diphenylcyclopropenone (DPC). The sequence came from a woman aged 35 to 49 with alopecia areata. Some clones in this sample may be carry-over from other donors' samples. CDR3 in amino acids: CASTGAGQGEAFF. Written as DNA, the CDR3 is TGCGCCAGCACCGGGGCGGGACAGGGTGAAGCTTTCTTT.